This is a list of T cell receptor beta chains from one sample in a study of blood T cell repertoires in COVID-19. Libraries were prepared by immunoSEQ multiplex PCR; TCRdb keeps only in-frame clonotypes and omits some of them. The data contain roughly 570,000 clones, about 88% of them singletons. Sequencing input: peripheral blood. The source is a woman between 45 and 60 years old with COVID-19, enrolled during active disease. The CDR3 runs from the conserved cysteine through the conserved F or W. Each record gives: clone size, D gene, V gene, J gene, CDR3 protein, CDR3 DNA. D genes are given only for firm matches. For some rows the clone size is stated as once, few or many, or as a class when expanded; others skip it.

-,TRBD1,TRBV5-1,TRBJ1-1,CASSPWTGGNTEAFF,TGCGCCAGCAGCCCTTGGACAGGGGGGAACACTGAAGCTTTCTTT
-,TRBD1,TRBV28,TRBJ1-3,CASIDRGQGLLSSGNTIYF,TGTGCCAGCATTGATCGGGGACAGGGCCTCCTAAGCTCTGGAAACACCATATATTTT
-,TRBD1,TRBV6-5,TRBJ1-5,CASSLQGNSNQPQHF,TGTGCCAGCAGCCTACAGGGGAATAGCAATCAGCCCCAGCATTTT
-,-,TRBV3-1/TRBV3-2,TRBJ1-4,CASSQDRGGANEKLFF,TGTGCCAGCAGCCAAGATCGGGGGGGAGCTAATGAAAAACTGTTTTTT
-,-,TRBV11-3,TRBJ2-5,CASSLSGAETQYF,TGTGCCAGCAGCTTATCAGGGGCAGAGACCCAGTACTTC
few,-,TRBV6-5,TRBJ1-1,CAILSDMNTEAFF,TGTGCCATCCTCAGTGACATGAACACTGAAGCTTTCTTT
-,-,TRBV6-5,TRBJ2-2,CATSPSRGWELFF,TGTGCCACCTCGCCCTCCCGGGGGTGGGAGCTGTTTTTT
-,-,TRBV28,TRBJ1-4,CASRAGDVGEKLFF,TGTGCCAGCAGGGCCGGGGATGTAGGTGAAAAACTGTTTTTT
-,-,TRBV10-3,TRBJ1-2,CAISESAYGYTF,TGTGCCATCAGTGAGTCGGCCTATGGCTACACCTTC
-,TRBD2,TRBV28,TRBJ2-1,CASSSGGGRYNEQFF,TGTGCCAGCAGTTCCGGCGGGGGGCGCTACAATGAGCAGTTCTTC
once,TRBD1,TRBV28,TRBJ1-4,CASEDRGRGKLFF,TGTGCCAGCGAAGACAGGGGGCGAGGAAAACTGTTTTTT
-,-,TRBV7-2,TRBJ1-2,CASSLGGQYGYTF,TGTGCCAGCAGCTTAGGTGGTCAGTATGGCTACACCTTC
-,TRBD1,TRBV5-5,TRBJ1-2,CASSSSQIGGGYTF,TGTGCCAGCAGCTCTTCTCAGATAGGGGGCGGCTACACCTTC
-,TRBD2,TRBV5-4,TRBJ2-1,CASSLGRGGHDEQFF,TGTGCCAGCAGCTTGGGACGGGGGGGCCACGATGAGCAGTTCTTC
-,TRBD1,TRBV5-1,TRBJ2-1,CASSSLTGGNEQFF,TGCGCCAGCAGCTCGTTGACAGGGGGGAATGAGCAGTTCTTC
-,-,TRBV6-4,TRBJ2-7,CASSLQAGLYEQYF,TGTGCCAGCAGTTTGCAAGCGGGTTTATACGAGCAGTACTTC
-,TRBD1,TRBV19,TRBJ2-1,CASSKRTGGFSSYNEQFF,TGTGCCAGTAGTAAGAGGACAGGGGGTTTTAGCTCCTACAATGAGCAGTTCTTC
few,-,TRBV3-1/TRBV3-2,TRBJ2-1,CASSHGSGRVTGNEQFF,TGTGCCAGCAGCCATGGAAGCGGAAGGGTAACGGGCAATGAGCAGTTCTTC
-,TRBD1,TRBV27,TRBJ2-2,CASSPGTAGELFF,TGTGCCAGCAGTCCCGGGACAGCCGGGGAGCTGTTTTTT
-,-,TRBV19,TRBJ1-2,CASSIRTGYTF,TGTGCCAGTAGTATAAGGACAGGCTACACCTTC
-,-,TRBV7-8,TRBJ1-1,CASSFDSRSTEAFF,TGTGCCAGCAGCTTCGACAGCCGCTCCACTGAAGCTTTCTTT
few,-,TRBV6-1,TRBJ2-6,CASSELPGANVLTF,TGTGCCAGCAGTGAGCTACCGGGGGCCAACGTCCTGACTTTC
once,-,TRBV14,TRBJ2-1,CASSPRGFYNEQFF,TGTGCCAGCAGCCCCAGAGGGTTCTACAATGAGCAGTTCTTC
-,TRBD2,TRBV4-1,TRBJ2-1,CASSHGAGAYNEQFF,TGCGCCAGCAGCCACGGAGCGGGGGCCTACAATGAGCAGTTCTTC
-,TRBD2,TRBV5-4,TRBJ2-7,CASSLVWGSGGVPSYEQYF,TGTGCCAGCAGCTTGGTCTGGGGTAGCGGGGGGGTGCCCTCCTACGAGCAGTACTTC
-,TRBD1,TRBV19,TRBJ1-1,CATAGQGGTEAFF,TGTGCCACCGCGGGACAGGGGGGGACTGAAGCTTTCTTT
-,-,TRBV15,TRBJ1-1,CATSRDLAGLKSLNTEAFF,TGTGCCACCAGCAGAGATCTCGCAGGGTTGAAGAGCTTGAACACTGAAGCTTTCTTT
-,TRBD1,TRBV6-5,TRBJ2-2,CASRLGQGNTGELFF,TGTGCCAGCAGACTAGGACAGGGAAACACCGGGGAGCTGTTTTTT
-,-,TRBV9,TRBJ1-2,CASSVARQTDYYGYTF,TGTGCCAGCAGCGTAGCGAGACAGACAGACTACTATGGCTACACCTTC
-,TRBD1,TRBV2,TRBJ1-5,CATSLGQGGGNQPQHF,TGTGCCACCTCCCTCGGCCAGGGGGGAGGCAATCAGCCCCAGCATTTT
-,-,TRBV19,TRBJ1-1,CASSIPGDGAFF,TGTGCCAGTAGTATCCCCGGGGATGGAGCTTTCTTT
-,-,TRBV3-1/TRBV3-2,TRBJ2-7,CASSQDNGAPYEQYF,TGTGCCAGCAGCCAAGACAATGGGGCTCCCTACGAGCAGTACTTC
-,-,TRBV9,TRBJ2-7,CASSVSTDTYEQYF,TGTGCCAGCAGCGTATCAACAGATACCTACGAGCAGTACTTC
-,-,TRBV5-5,TRBJ1-2,CVSSLREEGYTF,TGTGTCAGCAGCTTGAGGGAGGAGGGCTACACCTTC
-,TRBD2,TRBV18,TRBJ2-1,CASSPSGGDYNEQFF,TGTGCCAGCTCACCCAGCGGGGGCGACTACAATGAGCAGTTCTTC
-,TRBD1,TRBV5-1,TRBJ2-1,CASSFQQGARGNEQFF,TGCGCCAGCAGCTTCCAGCAGGGGGCGCGGGGCAATGAGCAGTTCTTC
-,TRBD2,TRBV5-5,TRBJ2-1,CASSLDRGGTDEQFF,TGTGCCAGCAGCTTGGACCGGGGGGGCACGGATGAGCAGTTCTTC
-,TRBD1,TRBV9,TRBJ1-2,CASSVDMGQGRKGYTF,TGTGCCAGCAGCGTTGATATGGGACAGGGAAGGAAAGGCTACACCTTC
-,-,TRBV10-3,TRBJ1-3,CASSGSSGNTIYF,TGTGCCAGCTCTGGGAGCTCCGGAAACACCATATATTTT
-,TRBD1,TRBV29-1,TRBJ1-1,CSASTGATEAFF,TGCAGCGCCTCGACAGGGGCTACTGAAGCTTTCTTT
once,TRBD1,TRBV2,TRBJ1-5,CASSDGTANHQPQHF,TGTGCCAGCAGCGACGGGACAGCCAACCATCAGCCCCAGCATTTT
-,-,TRBV7-8,TRBJ2-3,CASSPNTDTQYF,TGTGCCAGCAGCCCAAACACAGATACGCAGTATTTT
-,TRBD1,TRBV2,TRBJ1-2,CASSLDRVGYGYTF,TGTGCCAGCAGTCTCGACAGGGTCGGCTATGGCTACACCTTC
once,-,TRBV9,TRBJ1-3,CASSPGASSGNTIYF,TGTGCCAGCAGTCCTGGGGCCTCCTCTGGAAACACCATATATTTT
-,TRBD2,TRBV12-3/TRBV12-4,TRBJ2-1,CASSGREGNEQFF,TGTGCCAGCAGTGGCCGGGAGGGCAATGAGCAGTTCTTC
-,-,TRBV14,TRBJ1-1,CASSQDLRTEAFF,TGTGCCAGCAGCCAAGATTTGCGGACTGAAGCTTTCTTT
few,-,TRBV3-1/TRBV3-2,TRBJ1-3,CASSPRESGNTIYF,TGTGCCAGCAGCCCCCGGGAGTCTGGAAACACCATATATTTT
-,-,TRBV4-1,TRBJ1-1,CASSPGKGGRPNTEAFF,TGCGCCAGCAGCCCTGGGAAGGGAGGCAGGCCGAACACTGAAGCTTTCTTT
-,-,TRBV9,TRBJ1-1,CASSVVDAATEAFF,TGTGCCAGCAGCGTAGTCGATGCGGCCACTGAAGCTTTCTTT
-,-,TRBV27,TRBJ1-6,CASSLGAFSPLHF,TGTGCCAGCAGTTTGGGGGCATTTTCACCCCTCCACTTT
-,TRBD2,TRBV2,TRBJ2-7,CASSEGRGGLTQYF,TGTGCCAGCAGTGAAGGGCGGGGGGGCCTTACGCAGTACTTC
-,-,TRBV29-1,TRBJ2-7,CSPCTEQGLGEQYF,TGCAGCCCCTGTACGGAACAGGGTTTGGGCGAGCAGTACTTC
-,-,TRBV5-4,TRBJ1-2,CASSGQGIAGYTF,TGTGCCAGCAGCGGGCAGGGAATTGCGGGCTACACCTTC
-,-,TRBV29-1,TRBJ1-1,CSVTGSNTEAFF,TGCAGCGTTACGGGGTCGAACACTGAAGCTTTCTTT